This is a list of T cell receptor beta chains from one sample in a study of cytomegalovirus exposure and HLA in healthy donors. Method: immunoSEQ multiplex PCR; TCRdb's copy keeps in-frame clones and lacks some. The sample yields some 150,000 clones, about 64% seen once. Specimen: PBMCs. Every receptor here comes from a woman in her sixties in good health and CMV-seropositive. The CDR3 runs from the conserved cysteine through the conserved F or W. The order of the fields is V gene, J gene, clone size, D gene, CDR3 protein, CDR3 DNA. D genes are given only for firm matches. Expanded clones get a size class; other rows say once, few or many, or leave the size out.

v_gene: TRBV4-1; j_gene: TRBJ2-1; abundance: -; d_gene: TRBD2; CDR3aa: CASIPERGLAGPFF; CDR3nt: TGCGCCAGCATCCCAGAAAGAGGGCTAGCGGGCCCCTTCTTC
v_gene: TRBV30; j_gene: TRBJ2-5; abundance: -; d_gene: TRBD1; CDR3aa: CAWRARGHYQETQYF; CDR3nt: TGTGCCTGGAGGGCCAGGGGGCACTACCAAGAGACCCAGTACTTC
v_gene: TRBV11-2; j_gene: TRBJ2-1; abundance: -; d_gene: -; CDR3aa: CASSLDGALSSYNEQFF; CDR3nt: TGTGCCAGCAGCTTAGATGGGGCCCTGAGCTCCTACAATGAGCAGTTCTTC
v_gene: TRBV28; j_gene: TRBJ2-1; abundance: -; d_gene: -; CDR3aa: CASSVPQGLSYNEQFF; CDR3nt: TGTGCCAGCAGTGTTCCACAGGGCCTCTCCTACAATGAGCAGTTCTTC
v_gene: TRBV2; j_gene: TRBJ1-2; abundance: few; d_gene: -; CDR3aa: CASSEARGLAYGYTF; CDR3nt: TGTGCCAGCAGTGAAGCGCGGGGACTCGCTTATGGCTACACCTTC
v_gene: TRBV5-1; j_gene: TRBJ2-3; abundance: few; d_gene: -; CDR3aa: CATGTTLSTDTQYF; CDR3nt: TGCGCCACCGGAACTACGTTGAGCACAGATACGCAGTATTTT
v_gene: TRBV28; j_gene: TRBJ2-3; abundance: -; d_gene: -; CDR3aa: CASSSVRTDRDSDTQYF; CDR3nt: TGTGCCAGCAGTTCAGTCCGGACTGATAGGGATTCAGATACGCAGTATTTT
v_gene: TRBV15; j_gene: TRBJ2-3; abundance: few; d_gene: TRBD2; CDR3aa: CATSRSLLAGTTDTQYF; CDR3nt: TGTGCCACCAGCAGAAGTCTACTAGCGGGCACCACAGATACGCAGTATTTT
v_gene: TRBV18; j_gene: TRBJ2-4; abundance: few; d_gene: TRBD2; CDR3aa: CASSPGRAENIQYF; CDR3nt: TGTGCCAGCTCACCCGGGAGGGCCGAAAACATTCAGTACTTC
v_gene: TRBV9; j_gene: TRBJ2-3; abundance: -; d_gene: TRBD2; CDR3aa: CASSGLAASTDTQYF; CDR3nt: TGTGCCAGCAGCGGTCTAGCGGCTAGCACAGATACGCAGTATTTT
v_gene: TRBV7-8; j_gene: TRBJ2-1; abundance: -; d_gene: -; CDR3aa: CASSEGQNNEQFF; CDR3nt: TGTGCCAGCAGCGAAGGACAGAACAATGAGCAGTTCTTC
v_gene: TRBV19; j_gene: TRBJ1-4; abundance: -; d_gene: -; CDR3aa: CASSIVAKSEKLFF; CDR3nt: TGTGCCAGTAGTATAGTAGCGAAGAGTGAAAAACTGTTTTTT
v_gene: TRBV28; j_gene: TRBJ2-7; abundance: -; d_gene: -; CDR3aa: CASSFKTSYEQYF; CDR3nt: TGTGCCAGCAGTTTTAAGACATCCTACGAGCAGTACTTC
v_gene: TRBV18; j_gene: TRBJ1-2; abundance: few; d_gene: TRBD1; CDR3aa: CASSPGQGYDYGYTF; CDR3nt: TGTGCCAGCTCACCAGGACAGGGCTACGACTATGGCTACACCTTC
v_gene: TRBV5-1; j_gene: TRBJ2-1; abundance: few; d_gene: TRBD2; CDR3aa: CASSLSGGRSSYNEQFF; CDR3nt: TGCGCCAGCAGCTTGTCGGGCGGGAGGAGCTCCTACAATGAGCAGTTCTTC
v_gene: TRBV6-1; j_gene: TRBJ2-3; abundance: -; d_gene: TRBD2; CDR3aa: CASSEARVAGNTLDTQYF; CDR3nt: TGTGCCAGCAGTGAAGCTCGGGTAGCGGGGAATACCCTAGATACGCAGTATTTT
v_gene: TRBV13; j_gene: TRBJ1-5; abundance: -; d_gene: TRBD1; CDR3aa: CASSLGRTGTQPQHF; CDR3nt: TGTGCCAGCAGCTTAGGTAGGACAGGGACTCAGCCCCAGCATTTT
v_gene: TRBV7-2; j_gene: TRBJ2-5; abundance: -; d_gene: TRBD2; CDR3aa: CASSLEGTIYF; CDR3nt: TGTGCCAGCAGCTTAGAAGGGACTATTTACTTC
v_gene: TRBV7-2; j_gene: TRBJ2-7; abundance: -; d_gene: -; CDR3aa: CASSLGGRPTYEQYF; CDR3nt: TGTGCCAGCAGCTTAGGAGGGAGACCCACCTACGAGCAGTACTTC
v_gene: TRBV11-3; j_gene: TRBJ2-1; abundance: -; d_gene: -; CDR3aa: CASSLGRNPYNEQFF; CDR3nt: TGTGCCAGCAGCTTAGGCAGGAACCCCTACAATGAGCAGTTCTTC
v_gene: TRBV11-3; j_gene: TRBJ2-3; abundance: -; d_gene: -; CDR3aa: CASSLGTGTTDTQYF; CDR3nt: TGTGCCAGCAGCTTAGGGACGGGGACTACAGATACGCAGTATTTT
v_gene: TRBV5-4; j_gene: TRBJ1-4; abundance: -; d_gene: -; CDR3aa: CASSFKAANEKLFF; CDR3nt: TGTGCCAGCAGCTTCAAGGCGGCTAATGAAAAACTGTTTTTT
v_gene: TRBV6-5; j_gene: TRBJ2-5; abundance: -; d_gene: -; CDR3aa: CATRPGYQETQYF; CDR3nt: TGTGCCACCCGACCGGGGTACCAAGAGACCCAGTACTTC
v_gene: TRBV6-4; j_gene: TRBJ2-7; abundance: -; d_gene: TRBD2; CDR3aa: CASILPSGRGSYEQYF; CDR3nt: TGTGCCAGCATTTTGCCTAGCGGGAGAGGGAGCTACGAGCAGTACTTC